These T cell receptor beta chains were read from a single sample in a study of CD8+ T cells in alopecia areata. This table comes from immunoSEQ multiplex PCR, and its TCRdb copy is limited to in-frame clones, with some not included. The sample contains fewer than 150,000 clones, roughly 69% of which appear only once. Material: CD4+ T cells sorted from blood. The receptors shown here come from a human donor in good health. Each CDR3 is given with its conserved first and last residue. D genes are given only for firm matches. Not all rows give a size; the values are once, few, many and, for expanded clones, a class.

J gene: TRBJ2-2; V gene: TRBV7-9; clone size: few; D gene: TRBD2; CDR3 DNA: TGTGCCAGCAGCTTAGGAAGGCGGGACTACCAATGGGGCACCGGGGAGCTGTTTTTT; CDR3 protein: CASSLGRRDYQWGTGELFF
J gene: TRBJ2-1; V gene: TRBV5-1; clone size: once; D gene: .; CDR3 DNA: TGCGCCAGCTCCCCTAGCAGGAATGAGCAGTTCTTC; CDR3 protein: CASSPSRNEQFF
J gene: TRBJ2-5; V gene: TRBV27; clone size: .; D gene: .; CDR3 DNA: TGTGCCACCCGGCCCTTTGGTGGGGCCCAGTACTTC; CDR3 protein: CATRPFGGAQYF
J gene: TRBJ2-7; V gene: TRBV4-1; clone size: once; D gene: TRBD1; CDR3 DNA: TGCGCCAGCAGCCAAAGGACAGGGCGGGATGGCGAGCAGTACTTC; CDR3 protein: CASSQRTGRDGEQYF
J gene: TRBJ2-3; V gene: TRBV27; clone size: .; D gene: .; CDR3 DNA: TGTGCCAGCAGTTCGAAACAGAGACTTAAAACAGATACGCAGTATTTT; CDR3 protein: CASSSKQRLKTDTQYF
J gene: TRBJ2-7; V gene: TRBV7-9; clone size: .; D gene: .; CDR3 DNA: TGTGCCAGCAGCCGAACTGACGGGTACGAGCAGTACTTC; CDR3 protein: CASSRTDGYEQYF
J gene: TRBJ2-1; V gene: TRBV6-5; clone size: few; D gene: .; CDR3 DNA: TGTGCCAGCAGTTACAGGACAAGCTACAATGAGCAGTTCTTC; CDR3 protein: CASSYRTSYNEQFF
J gene: TRBJ2-5; V gene: TRBV10-1; clone size: .; D gene: .; CDR3 DNA: TGCGCCAGCAGCTCCGGGTCAGGGGAAGAGACCCAGTACTTC; CDR3 protein: CASSSGSGEETQYF
J gene: TRBJ1-5; V gene: TRBV30; clone size: .; D gene: .; CDR3 DNA: TGTGCCTGGAGTGTACGCCAGGGTGGCAGTCAGCCCCAGCATTTT; CDR3 protein: CAWSVRQGGSQPQHF
J gene: TRBJ2-5; V gene: TRBV10-1; clone size: .; D gene: .; CDR3 DNA: TGCGCCAGCAGTGAGTCCGGTGCGCAGGAGACCCAGTACTTC; CDR3 protein: CASSESGAQETQYF
J gene: TRBJ2-5; V gene: TRBV30; clone size: .; D gene: .; CDR3 DNA: TGTGCCTGGAGTGTACCCCCGACTGGCGGAGAGACCCAGTACTTC; CDR3 protein: CAWSVPPTGGETQYF
J gene: TRBJ2-6; V gene: TRBV25-1; clone size: .; D gene: TRBD2; CDR3 DNA: TGTGCCAGCAGTGAGGGAGGGGACGGCAACGTCCTGACTTTC; CDR3 protein: CASSEGGDGNVLTF
J gene: TRBJ2-1; V gene: TRBV14; clone size: .; D gene: .; CDR3 DNA: TGTGCCAGCAGCCAAGAGTTGACAGTTGGTGAGCAGTTCTTC; CDR3 protein: CASSQELTVGEQFF
J gene: TRBJ2-7; V gene: TRBV6-5; clone size: .; D gene: .; CDR3 DNA: TGTGCCAGCAGTTTGCAGGGGCACGAGCAGTACTTC; CDR3 protein: CASSLQGHEQYF
J gene: TRBJ2-5; V gene: TRBV5-4; clone size: .; D gene: TRBD2; CDR3 DNA: TGTGCCAGCAGCCTGGTCAAGCTAGCGGGGATCCAAGAGACCCAGTACTTC; CDR3 protein: CASSLVKLAGIQETQYF
J gene: TRBJ1-1; V gene: TRBV27; clone size: .; D gene: .; CDR3 DNA: TGTGCCAGCAGTTTGGCGGACAGCCGGAGGACTGAAGCTTTCTTT; CDR3 protein: CASSLADSRRTEAFF
J gene: TRBJ1-1; V gene: TRBV29-1; clone size: few; D gene: TRBD1; CDR3 DNA: TGCAGCGTTGAAGAGAACAGGGGCACTGAAGCTTTCTTT; CDR3 protein: CSVEENRGTEAFF
J gene: TRBJ2-2; V gene: TRBV4-1; clone size: .; D gene: .; CDR3 DNA: TGCGCCAGCAGCCAAACAGGGACCGGGGAGCTGTTTTTT; CDR3 protein: CASSQTGTGELFF
J gene: TRBJ1-1; V gene: TRBV6-5; clone size: .; D gene: .; CDR3 DNA: TGTGCCAGCAGTTACAGTGCAGGGGCCACTGAAGCTTTCTTT; CDR3 protein: CASSYSAGATEAFF
J gene: TRBJ2-7; V gene: TRBV29-1; clone size: .; D gene: .; CDR3 DNA: TGCAGCGTTGATGTGAAGGGACTGGGAGAGCAGTACTTC; CDR3 protein: CSVDVKGLGEQYF
J gene: TRBJ1-2; V gene: TRBV7-9; clone size: .; D gene: .; CDR3 DNA: TGTGCCAGCAGCCAACTCCTGGGCGGCTATGGCTACACCTTC; CDR3 protein: CASSQLLGGYGYTF
J gene: TRBJ1-2; V gene: TRBV2; clone size: .; D gene: .; CDR3 DNA: TGTGCCAGCACTGCAGGCCTCTATGGCTACACCTTC; CDR3 protein: CASTAGLYGYTF
J gene: TRBJ2-7; V gene: TRBV30; clone size: .; D gene: .; CDR3 DNA: TGTGCCTGGAGCGACGACAGGACCGGGCGGTACGAGCAGTACTTC; CDR3 protein: CAWSDDRTGRYEQYF
J gene: TRBJ2-5; V gene: TRBV5-1; clone size: .; D gene: .; CDR3 DNA: TGCGCCAGCAGCCGCCAACAGGGGAGCGGGGAGACCCAGTACTTC; CDR3 protein: CASSRQQGSGETQYF
J gene: TRBJ2-5; V gene: TRBV2; clone size: once; D gene: .; CDR3 DNA: TGTGCCGTGGGCCAAGGGGTTGGGGAGACCCAGTACTTC; CDR3 protein: CAVGQGVGETQYF
J gene: TRBJ2-3; V gene: TRBV9; clone size: .; D gene: .; CDR3 DNA: TGTGCCAGCAGCGTAAGTAAGGGACACATCGGGCAGTATACGCAGTATTTT; CDR3 protein: CASSVSKGHIGQYTQYF
J gene: TRBJ2-1; V gene: TRBV19; clone size: .; D gene: .; CDR3 DNA: TGTGCCAGTAGAGGGGCGCAGCGGAGCTCCTACAATGAGCAGTTCTTC; CDR3 protein: CASRGAQRSSYNEQFF
J gene: TRBJ2-3; V gene: TRBV5-1; clone size: .; D gene: .; CDR3 DNA: TGCGCCAGCAGCTTTACCCCCAGGGGAGGAGATACGCAGTATTTT; CDR3 protein: CASSFTPRGGDTQYF
J gene: TRBJ2-5; V gene: TRBV30; clone size: .; D gene: TRBD1; CDR3 DNA: TGTGCCTGGAGTGTAAACAGGGGAGAGACCCAGTACTTC; CDR3 protein: CAWSVNRGETQYF
J gene: TRBJ1-1; V gene: TRBV14; clone size: .; D gene: .; CDR3 DNA: TGTGCCAGCAGCCAGGAGCGCACTGAAGCTTTCTTT; CDR3 protein: CASSQERTEAFF
J gene: TRBJ2-6; V gene: TRBV29-1; clone size: .; D gene: .; CDR3 DNA: TGCAGCGTCACCCAGGGTGGAGTTCCTGGGGCCAACGTCCTGACTTTC; CDR3 protein: CSVTQGGVPGANVLTF
J gene: TRBJ2-5; V gene: TRBV7-2; clone size: .; D gene: .; CDR3 DNA: TGTGCCAGCAGCTTACTAAGACCCCAAGAGACCCAGTACTTC; CDR3 protein: CASSLLRPQETQYF
J gene: TRBJ1-4; V gene: TRBV5-1; clone size: .; D gene: .; CDR3 DNA: TGCGCCAGCAGCTCGCAGCCACCTAATGAAAAACTGTTTTTT; CDR3 protein: CASSSQPPNEKLFF
J gene: TRBJ1-1; V gene: TRBV7-9; clone size: once; D gene: TRBD1; CDR3 DNA: TGTGCCAGCAGCCACCCCCGGGACAGGAACACTGAAGCTTTCTTT; CDR3 protein: CASSHPRDRNTEAFF
J gene: TRBJ2-1; V gene: TRBV21-1; clone size: .; D gene: .; CDR3 DNA: TGTGCCAGCAGCAAAGCGGGTGACTACAATGAGCAGTTCTTC; CDR3 protein: CASSKAGDYNEQFF
J gene: TRBJ1-1; V gene: TRBV29-1; clone size: .; D gene: .; CDR3 DNA: TGCAGCGTTGAGGGTGGGACTGAAGCTTTCTTT; CDR3 protein: CSVEGGTEAFF
J gene: TRBJ1-5; V gene: TRBV6-6; clone size: .; D gene: .; CDR3 DNA: TGTGCCAGCAGTAAAGGGAGCAATCAGCCCCAGCATTTT; CDR3 protein: CASSKGSNQPQHF
J gene: TRBJ1-1; V gene: TRBV30; clone size: .; D gene: .; CDR3 DNA: TGTGCCTGGAGATGGGAAAACACTGAAGCTTTCTTT; CDR3 protein: CAWRWENTEAFF
J gene: TRBJ1-2; V gene: TRBV9; clone size: once; D gene: TRBD1; CDR3 DNA: TGTGCCAGCAGCACAGGGGCGGTGTATAGCTATGGCTACACCTTC; CDR3 protein: CASSTGAVYSYGYTF
J gene: TRBJ1-2; V gene: TRBV7-8; clone size: .; D gene: TRBD1; CDR3 DNA: TGTGCCAGCAGCCGGGACAGCAAGGACGGCTACACCTTC; CDR3 protein: CASSRDSKDGYTF
J gene: TRBJ1-2; V gene: TRBV25-1; clone size: .; D gene: .; CDR3 DNA: TGTGCCAGCAGTGTCGGGGCCTATGGCTACACCTTC; CDR3 protein: CASSVGAYGYTF
J gene: TRBJ2-7; V gene: TRBV5-1; clone size: .; D gene: TRBD2; CDR3 DNA: TGCGCCAGCGCAAACGGGGGGTCATCCTACGAGCAGTACTTC; CDR3 protein: CASANGGSSYEQYF
J gene: TRBJ1-1; V gene: TRBV29-1; clone size: .; D gene: .; CDR3 DNA: TGCAGCGTTGAACGGGGAGGTGGTGAAGCTTTCTTT; CDR3 protein: CSVERGGGEAFF
J gene: TRBJ1-2; V gene: TRBV29-1; clone size: .; D gene: .; CDR3 DNA: TGCAGCGTTCCGGACAGAACTAACTATGGCTACACCTTC; CDR3 protein: CSVPDRTNYGYTF
J gene: TRBJ2-5; V gene: TRBV30; clone size: few; D gene: TRBD1; CDR3 DNA: TGTGCCTGGACCAGGGGGTATCAAGAGACCCAGTACTTC; CDR3 protein: CAWTRGYQETQYF
J gene: TRBJ2-1; V gene: TRBV29-1; clone size: .; D gene: .; CDR3 DNA: TGCAGCGTTGAGATGGTTAGCTCCTACAATGAGCAGTTCTTC; CDR3 protein: CSVEMVSSYNEQFF
J gene: TRBJ1-2; V gene: TRBV18; clone size: .; D gene: TRBD1; CDR3 DNA: TGTGCCAGCTCACCGGACAGGGACTATGGCTACACCTTC; CDR3 protein: CASSPDRDYGYTF
J gene: TRBJ1-2; V gene: TRBV29-1; clone size: .; D gene: .; CDR3 DNA: TGCAGCGTTGTGGAAAGCGGAAAAACTAACTATGGCTACACCTTC; CDR3 protein: CSVVESGKTNYGYTF
J gene: TRBJ2-7; V gene: TRBV11-2; clone size: once; D gene: .; CDR3 DNA: TGTGCCAGCAGCTTAAACAGGGCCCACGAGCAGTACTTC; CDR3 protein: CASSLNRAHEQYF
J gene: TRBJ1-2; V gene: TRBV29-1; clone size: .; D gene: .; CDR3 DNA: TGCAGCGTTGCAGCGCTTAACTATGGCTACACCTTC; CDR3 protein: CSVAALNYGYTF
J gene: TRBJ1-6; V gene: TRBV7-2; clone size: few; D gene: .; CDR3 DNA: TGTGCCAGCAGCCCCGGGCATTATAATTCACCCCTCCACTTT; CDR3 protein: CASSPGHYNSPLHF
J gene: TRBJ2-2; V gene: TRBV2; clone size: .; D gene: .; CDR3 DNA: TGTGCCAGCAGGGAAGACCTAAACACCGGGGAGCTGTTTTTT; CDR3 protein: CASREDLNTGELFF